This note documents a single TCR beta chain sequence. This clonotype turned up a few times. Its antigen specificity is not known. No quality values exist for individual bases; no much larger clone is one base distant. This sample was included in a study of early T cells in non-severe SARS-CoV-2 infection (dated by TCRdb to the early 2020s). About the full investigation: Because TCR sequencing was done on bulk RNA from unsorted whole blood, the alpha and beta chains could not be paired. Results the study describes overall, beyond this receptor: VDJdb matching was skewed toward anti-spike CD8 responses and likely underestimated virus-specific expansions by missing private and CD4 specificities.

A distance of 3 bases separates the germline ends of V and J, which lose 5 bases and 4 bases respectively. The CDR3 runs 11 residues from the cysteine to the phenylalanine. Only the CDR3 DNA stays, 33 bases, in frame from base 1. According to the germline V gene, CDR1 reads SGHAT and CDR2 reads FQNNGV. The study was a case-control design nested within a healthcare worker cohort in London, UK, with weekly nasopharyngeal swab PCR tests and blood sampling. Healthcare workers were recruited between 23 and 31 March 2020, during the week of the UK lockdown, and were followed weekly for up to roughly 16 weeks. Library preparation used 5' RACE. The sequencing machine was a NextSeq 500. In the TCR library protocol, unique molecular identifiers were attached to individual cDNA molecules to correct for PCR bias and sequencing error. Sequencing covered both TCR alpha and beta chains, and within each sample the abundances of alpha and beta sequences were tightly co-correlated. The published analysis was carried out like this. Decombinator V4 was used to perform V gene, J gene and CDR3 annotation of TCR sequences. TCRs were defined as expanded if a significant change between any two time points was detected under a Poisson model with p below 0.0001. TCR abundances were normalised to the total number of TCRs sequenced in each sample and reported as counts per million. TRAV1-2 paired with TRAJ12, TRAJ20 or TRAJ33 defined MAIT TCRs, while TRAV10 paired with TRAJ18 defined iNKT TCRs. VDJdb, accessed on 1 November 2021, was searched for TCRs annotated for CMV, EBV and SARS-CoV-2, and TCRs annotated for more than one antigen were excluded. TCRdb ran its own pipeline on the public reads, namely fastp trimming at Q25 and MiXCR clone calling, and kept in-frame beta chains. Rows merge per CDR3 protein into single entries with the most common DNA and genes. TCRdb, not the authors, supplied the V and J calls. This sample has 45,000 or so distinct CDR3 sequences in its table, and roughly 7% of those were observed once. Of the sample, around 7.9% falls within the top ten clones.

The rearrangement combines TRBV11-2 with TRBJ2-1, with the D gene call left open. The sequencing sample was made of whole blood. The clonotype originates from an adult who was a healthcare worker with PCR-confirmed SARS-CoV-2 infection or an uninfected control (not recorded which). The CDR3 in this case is CASSQYNEQFF. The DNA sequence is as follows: TGTGCCAGCAGCCAATACAATGAGCAGTTCTTC.